A selection of T cell receptor beta chains follows, all from one sample in a study of human T cells and chemical hapten exposure. One entry per CDR3 protein results from TCRdb running MiXCR on the RACE reads. The sample has some 190,000 distinct CDR3 sequences, approximately 20% seen once. Sequencing used whole blood, obtained in connection with sensitization to the hapten diphenylcyclopropenone (DPC). The receptor source for this set is a woman between 50 and 59 years old with alopecia areata. Some clones in this sample may be carry-over from other donors' samples. Both conserved end residues are part of each CDR3. A D gene is named only where the DNA matches it firmly. Rows give clone size only sometimes, using once, few, many, or a class for an expanded clone.

D gene	V gene	clone size	J gene	CDR3 length	CDR3 DNA	CDR3 protein
NA	TRBV5-1	NA	TRBJ2-7	14	TGCGCCAGCAGCGTGACAGGGGAGGGGCACGAGCAGTACTTC	CASSVTGEGHEQYF
TRBD1	TRBV20-1	few	TRBJ2-5	16	TGCAGTGCCAAAGGACAGGGGGGGATGACCTCGGAGACCCAGTACTTC	CSAKGQGGMTSETQYF
NA	TRBV7-2	NA	TRBJ2-4	14	TGTGCCAGCAGCTTAGCGACTACCTCGAACATTCAGTACTTC	CASSLATTSNIQYF
NA	TRBV5-1	NA	TRBJ1-1	14	TGCGCCAGCAGCTTAAGATCGTCGAACACTGAAGCTTTCTTT	CASSLRSSNTEAFF
TRBD1	TRBV2	NA	TRBJ1-6	16	TGTGCCAGCAAAGGGACAGCAACGCCCTATAATTCACCCCTCCACTTT	CASKGTATPYNSPLHF
TRBD1	TRBV2	NA	TRBJ2-7	13	TGTGCCAGCACAGGGGGCATCACCTACGAGCAGTACTTC	CASTGGITYEQYF
NA	TRBV2	NA	TRBJ2-7	14	TGTGCCAGCAGGGACCTATATACGAACCGGGAGCAGTACTTC	CASRDLYTNREQYF
TRBD2	TRBV20-1	NA	TRBJ2-1	12	TGCAGTGCTAGAGATCTGGGGACTAGTTCGATCTTC	CSARDLGTSSIF
NA	TRBV11-2	few	TRBJ2-1	14	TGTGCCAGCAGCTTAGCGGGACCGCTCGAGGAGCAGTTCTTC	CASSLAGPLEEQFF
NA	TRBV7-3	NA	TRBJ2-6	16	TGTGCCAGCAGCTTCGAGGGCATGGCTGGGGCCAACGTCCTGACTTTC	CASSFEGMAGANVLTF
TRBD2	TRBV5-1	few	TRBJ2-7	15	TGCGCCAGCCGAAAACTAGCGGGAGGTTCCTACGAGCAGTACTTC	CASRKLAGGSYEQYF
NA	TRBV29-1	NA	TRBJ1-1	14	TGCAGCGTTGGTAAGTCGGTTTCTGGCACTGAAGCTTTCTTT	CSVGKSVSGTEAFF